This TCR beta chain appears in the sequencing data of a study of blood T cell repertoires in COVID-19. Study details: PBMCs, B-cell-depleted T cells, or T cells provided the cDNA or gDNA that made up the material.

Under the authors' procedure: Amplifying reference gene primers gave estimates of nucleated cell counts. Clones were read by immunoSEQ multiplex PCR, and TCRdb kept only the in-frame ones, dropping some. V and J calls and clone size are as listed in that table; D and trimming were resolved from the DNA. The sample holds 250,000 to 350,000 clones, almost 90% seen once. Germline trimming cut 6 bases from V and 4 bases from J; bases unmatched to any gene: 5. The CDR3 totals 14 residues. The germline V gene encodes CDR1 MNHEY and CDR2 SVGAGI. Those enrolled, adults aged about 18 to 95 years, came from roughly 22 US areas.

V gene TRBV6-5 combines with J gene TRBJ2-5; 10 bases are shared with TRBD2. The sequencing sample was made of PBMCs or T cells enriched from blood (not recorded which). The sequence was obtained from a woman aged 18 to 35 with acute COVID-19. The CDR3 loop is CASSGGLAVETQYF. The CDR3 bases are TGTGCCAGCAGCGGAGGACTAGCGGTAGAGACCCAGTACTTC.